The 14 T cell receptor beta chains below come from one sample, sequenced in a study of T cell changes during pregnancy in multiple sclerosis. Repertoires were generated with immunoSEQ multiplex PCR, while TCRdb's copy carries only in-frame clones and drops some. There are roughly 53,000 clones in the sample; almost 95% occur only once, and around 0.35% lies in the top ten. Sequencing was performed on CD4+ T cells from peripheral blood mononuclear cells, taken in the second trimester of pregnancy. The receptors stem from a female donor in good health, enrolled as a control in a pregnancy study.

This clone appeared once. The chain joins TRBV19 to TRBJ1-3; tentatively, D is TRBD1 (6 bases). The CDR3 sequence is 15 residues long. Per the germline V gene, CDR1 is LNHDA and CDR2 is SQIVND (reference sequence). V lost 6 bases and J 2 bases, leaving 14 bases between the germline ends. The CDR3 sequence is CASRVQGYPGNTIYF. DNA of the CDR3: TGTGCCAGTAGAGTACAGGGCTACCCTGGAAACACCATATATTTT.

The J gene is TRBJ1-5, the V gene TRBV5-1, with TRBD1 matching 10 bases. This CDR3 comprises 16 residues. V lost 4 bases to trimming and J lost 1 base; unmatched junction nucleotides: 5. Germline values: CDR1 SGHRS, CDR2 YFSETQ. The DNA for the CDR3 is TGCGCCAGCAGCCCGGGGACAGGGGCAAGCAATCAGCCCCAGCATTTT. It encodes CASSPGTGASNQPQHF. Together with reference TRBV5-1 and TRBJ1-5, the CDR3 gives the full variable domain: KAGVTQTPRYLIKTRGQQVTLSCSPISGHRSVSWYQQTPGQGLQFLFEYFSETQRNKGNFPGRFSGRQFSNSRSEMNVSTLELGDSALYLCASSPGTGASNQPQHFGDGTRLSIL.

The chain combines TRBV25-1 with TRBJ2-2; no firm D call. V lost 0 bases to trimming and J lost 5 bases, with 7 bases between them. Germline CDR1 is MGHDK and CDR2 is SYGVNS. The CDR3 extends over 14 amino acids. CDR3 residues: CASSEYTGTGELFF. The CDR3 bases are TGTGCCAGCAGTGAATATACGGGTACCGGGGAGCTGTTTTTT.

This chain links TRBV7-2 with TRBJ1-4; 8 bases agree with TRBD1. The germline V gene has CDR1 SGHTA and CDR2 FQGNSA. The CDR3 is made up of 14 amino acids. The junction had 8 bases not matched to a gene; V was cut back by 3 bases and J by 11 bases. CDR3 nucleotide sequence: TGTGCCAGCAGCTTTGGGCAGGGGGCGGGGAAACTGTTTTTT. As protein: CASSFGQGAGKLFF.

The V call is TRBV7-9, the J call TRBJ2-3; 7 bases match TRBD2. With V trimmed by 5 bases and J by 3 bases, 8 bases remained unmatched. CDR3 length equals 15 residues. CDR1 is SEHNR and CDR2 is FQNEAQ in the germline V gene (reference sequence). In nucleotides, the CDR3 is TGTGCCAGCAGCACCGGTGGGGGAGGGACAGATACGCAGTATTTT. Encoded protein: CASSTGGGGTDTQYF. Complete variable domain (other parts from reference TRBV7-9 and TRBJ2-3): DTGVSQNPRHKITKRGQNVTFRCDPISEHNRLYWYRQTLGQGPEFLTYFQNEAQLEKSRLLSDRFSAERPKGSFSTLEIQRTEQGDSAMYLCASSTGGGGTDTQYFGPGTRLTVL.

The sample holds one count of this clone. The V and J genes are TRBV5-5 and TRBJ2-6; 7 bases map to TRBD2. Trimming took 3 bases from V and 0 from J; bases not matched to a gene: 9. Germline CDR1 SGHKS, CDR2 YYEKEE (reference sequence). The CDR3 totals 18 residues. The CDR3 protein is CASSSGGGPPSGANVLTF. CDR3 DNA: TGTGCCAGCAGCTCGGGCGGGGGACCCCCCTCTGGGGCCAACGTCCTGACTTTC.

CDR3 DNA: TGTGCCAGCAAAAACAGGCTAGAAAAACTGTTTTTT. Encoded protein: CASKNRLEKLFF. This rearrangement joins TRBV25-1 to TRBJ1-4; D might be TRBD1 (5 bases). Germline V CDR1 and CDR2: MGHDK, SYGVNS. The CDR3 has 12 amino acids. V was clipped by 7 bases and J by 8 bases, with 11 bases between them.

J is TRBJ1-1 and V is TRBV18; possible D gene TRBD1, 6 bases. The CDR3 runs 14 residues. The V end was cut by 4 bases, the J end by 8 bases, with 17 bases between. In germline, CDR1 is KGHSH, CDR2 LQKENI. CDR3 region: CASSRIEGGSEAFF. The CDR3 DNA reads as TGTGCCAGCTCACGTATCGAGGGGGGGTCCGAAGCTTTCTTT.

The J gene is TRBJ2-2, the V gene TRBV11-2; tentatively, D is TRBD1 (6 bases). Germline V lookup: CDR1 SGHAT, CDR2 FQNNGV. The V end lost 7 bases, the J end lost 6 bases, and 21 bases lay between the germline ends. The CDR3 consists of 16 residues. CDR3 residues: CASTPFRGAGAGELFF. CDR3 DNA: TGTGCCAGCACCCCCTTCAGGGGCGCCGGCGCCGGGGAGCTGTTTTTT.

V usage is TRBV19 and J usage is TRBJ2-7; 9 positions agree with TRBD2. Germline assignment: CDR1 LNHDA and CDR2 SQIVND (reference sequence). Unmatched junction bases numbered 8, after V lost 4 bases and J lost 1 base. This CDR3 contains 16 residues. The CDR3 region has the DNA TGTGCCAGTAGTAGATTTAGCGGGGGCCTTTCCTACGAGCAGTACTTC. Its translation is CASSRFSGGLSYEQYF.

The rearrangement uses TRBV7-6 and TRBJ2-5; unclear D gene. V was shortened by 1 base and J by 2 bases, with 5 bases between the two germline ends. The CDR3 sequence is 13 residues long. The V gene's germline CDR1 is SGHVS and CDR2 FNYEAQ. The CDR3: CASSLDRQETQYF. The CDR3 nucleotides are TGTGCCAGCAGCTTAGACAGACAAGAGACCCAGTACTTC.

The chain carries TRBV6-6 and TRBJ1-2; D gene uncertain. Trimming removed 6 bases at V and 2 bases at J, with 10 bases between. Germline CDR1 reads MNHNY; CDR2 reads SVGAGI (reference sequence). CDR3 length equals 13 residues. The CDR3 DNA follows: TGTGCCAGCAGCCCGACTGGGAACTATGGCTACACCTTC. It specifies CASSPTGNYGYTF.

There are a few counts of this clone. CDR3 loop: CASSVGGPYSNQPQHF. CDR3 sequence (DNA): TGTGCCAGCAGCGTAGGTGGCCCTTATAGCAATCAGCCCCAGCATTTT. This rearrangement joins TRBV9 to TRBJ1-5; D is unclear. The germline gives CDR1 SGDLS, CDR2 YYNGEE. The V end was cut by 0 bases, the J end by 0 bases, with 10 bases between. The CDR3 extends over 16 amino acids.

CDR3: CASSLGLGDGYTF. DNA for the CDR3: TGTGCCAGCAGCTTGGGATTAGGGGATGGCTACACCTTC. The V and J genes are TRBV5-8 and TRBJ1-2; D may be TRBD1 (5 bases). The ends were cut back, 0 bases at V and 6 bases at J, with 9 bases in the middle. The CDR3 spans 13 residues. Germline CDR1 SGHTS, CDR2 YDEGEE. The whole variable domain, remainder taken from reference TRBV5-8 and TRBJ1-2, is EAGVTQSPTHLIKTRGQQATLRCSPISGHTSVYWYQQALGLGLQFLLWYDEGEERNRGNFPPRFSGRQFPNYSSELNVNALELEDSALYLCASSLGLGDGYTFGSGTRLTVV.